Listed here are 14 T cell receptor beta chains from one sample, sequenced in a study of cytomegalovirus exposure and HLA in healthy donors. PCR primers comprised 60 Vbeta and 13 Jbeta primers. Here immunoSEQ multiplex PCR was the method, and the copy in TCRdb shows in-frame clones only, minus some. The repertoire holds some 190,000 clones, with over 60% as singletons. Source material: PBMCs. The receptors derive from a young man in good health and CMV-seropositive.

The chain links TRBV11-2 to TRBJ1-2; TRBD1 aligns across 9 bases. V lost 5 bases to trimming and J lost 5 bases; unmatched junction nucleotides: 3. CDR1 is SGHAT, CDR2 FQNNGV, per germline. The CDR3 totals 13 residues. The CDR3 region is CASSQGQGYGYTF. CDR3 sequence (DNA): TGTGCCAGCAGCCAAGGACAGGGGTATGGCTACACCTTC.

The genes are TRBV27 and TRBJ1-4; 8 bases match TRBD1. Germline-derived CDR1 and CDR2 are MNHEY and SMNVEV (reference sequence). CDR3 length equals 15 residues. The ends lost 5 bases at V and 6 bases at J; junction bases unmatched: 8. As DNA, the CDR3 is TGTGCCAGCAGTCAGCTATCAGGGGGCGATGAAAAACTGTTTTTT. Translation: CASSQLSGGDEKLFF.

The chain joins TRBV7-2 to TRBJ2-4; tentatively, D is TRBD1 (6 bases). Germline values: CDR1 SGHTA, CDR2 FQGNSA. The ends were cut back, 0 bases at V and 0 bases at J, with 24 bases in the middle. The CDR3 runs 21 residues. The CDR3 sequence is CASSLAPKSGVELLAKNIQYF. The CDR3 nucleotides are TGTGCCAGCAGCTTAGCCCCGAAGTCAGGGGTGGAGTTGCTAGCCAAAAACATTCAGTACTTC.

V is TRBV7-8 and J is TRBJ1-5; D is ambiguous. This CDR3 region has 15 residues. Germline loops: CDR1 SGHVS, CDR2 FQNEAQ. V was shortened by 2 bases and J by 7 bases, with 15 bases between the two germline ends. In DNA, the CDR3 is TGTGCCAGCAGCTTATCGGTCCACCCGAACCAGCCCCAGCATTTT. This codes for CASSLSVHPNQPQHF. The complete variable domain, with remaining parts taken from reference TRBV7-8 and TRBJ1-5, reads GAGVSQSPRYKVAKRGQDVALRCDPISGHVSLFWYQQALGQGPEFLTYFQNEAQLDKSGLPSDRFFAERPEGSVSTLKIQRTQQEDSAVYLCASSLSVHPNQPQHFGDGTRLSIL.

This chain uses TRBV30 with TRBJ2-7; 8 nucleotides match TRBD1. Germline V CDR1 and CDR2: GTSNPN, SVGIG (reference sequence). The CDR3 covers 14 residues. With 0 bases clipped from V and 3 bases from J, the junction kept 4 bases outside the gene matches. The CDR3 DNA reads TGTGCCTGGAGTGTGGTAGGGACAGGCTACGAGCAGTACTTC. It encodes CAWSVVGTGYEQYF.

The CDR3 loop is CASREWPGTEAFF. CDR3 nucleotide sequence: TGTGCCAGCAGGGAGTGGCCCGGCACTGAAGCTTTCTTT. The chain employs TRBV2 and TRBJ1-1; D is ambiguous. This CDR3 is built from 13 residues. Trimming removed 6 bases at V and 4 bases at J, with 12 bases between. Germline-derived CDR1 and CDR2 are SNHLY and FYNNEI.

The V gene is TRBV28, the J gene TRBJ1-4, with D uncertain. Trimming removed 6 bases from V and 17 bases from J, with 22 bases in between. CDR1 is MDHEN, CDR2 SYDVKM, per germline. CDR3 length equals 13 residues. The CDR3 reads CASRDPGARAQFF. As DNA, the CDR3 is TGTGCCAGCAGGGACCCGGGAGCTAGGGCACAATTTTTT.

This sequence joins TRBV30 and TRBJ2-1; D call uncertain. Trimming removed 0 bases from V and 10 bases from J, with 7 bases in between. CDR3 length equals 11 residues. The germline V gene has CDR1 GTSNPN and CDR2 SVGIG (reference sequence). The CDR3 DNA is TGTGCCTGGAGTGTAGACTTGGAGCAGTTCTTC. Its translation: CAWSVDLEQFF.

The chain joins TRBV9 to TRBJ2-7, with D possibly TRBD1 on 6 matching bases. Per germline, CDR1 SGDLS and CDR2 YYNGEE. V was cut by 2 bases and J by 2 bases, with 11 bases left in between. CDR3 size: 14 residues. The CDR3 bases are TGTGCCAGCAGCGTCAACAGGACAGCCTACGAGCAGTACTTC. Translating it yields CASSVNRTAYEQYF.

The CDR3 DNA sequence: TGTGCCACCAGCAGAGATAGGCTAGCCCTCCATGAGCAGTTCTTC. It yields the protein CATSRDRLALHEQFF. V and J are TRBV15 and TRBJ2-7; tentative D call: TRBD2 (5 bases). Judging by the DNA end, TRBJ2-1 fits better; the J call may be wrong. The CDR3 length is 15 residues. Germline V CDR1 and CDR2: LNHNV, YYDKDF (reference sequence).

The chain combines TRBV12-5 with TRBJ2-1; 8 positions agree with TRBD2. J lost 4 bases, V lost 6 bases, and 11 bases had no gene match. The CDR3 totals 16 residues. Germline loops: CDR1 LGHNT, CDR2 FRNRAP. CDR3 sequence reads: CASGDWGLAGYNEQFF. In DNA form, the CDR3 reads TGTGCTAGTGGGGACTGGGGGCTAGCGGGTTACAATGAGCAGTTCTTC. Filled out from reference TRBV12-5 and TRBJ2-1, the complete variable domain reads DARVTQTPRHKVTEMGQEVTMRCQPILGHNTVFWYRQTMMQGLELLAYFRNRAPLDDSGMPKDRFSAEMPDATLATLKIQPSEPRDSAVYFCASGDWGLAGYNEQFFGPGTRLTVL.

The chain links TRBV4-1 to TRBJ2-5; D is possibly TRBD2 (6 bases). This CDR3 comprises 18 residues. V lost 1 base and J lost 5, with 23 bases in between. Germline CDR1 is MGHRA and CDR2 is YSYEKL. The CDR3 bases are TGCGCCAGCAGCCAAGGGCGGAGGGGCTCACTGGCTCGGGAGACCCAGTACTTC. Protein product: CASSQGRRGSLARETQYF.

The chain links TRBV7-2 to TRBJ2-7; 7 bases are shared with TRBD2. Germline V gene data show CDR1 as SGHTA and CDR2 as FQGNSA. J was trimmed by 4 bases and V by 2 bases; bases with no gene match: 5. The CDR3 extends over 14 amino acids. CDR3 sequence reads: CASSLKSGIYEQYF. CDR3 DNA sequence: TGTGCCAGCAGCTTAAAAAGCGGGATATACGAGCAGTACTTC.

This chain uses TRBV9 with TRBJ1-1; no firm D call. Germline-derived CDR1 and CDR2 are SGDLS and YYNGEE. V lost 0 bases and J lost 1, with 4 bases in between. The CDR3 runs to 13 residues. Written as DNA, the CDR3 is TGTGCCAGCAGCGTAGAGAGGAACACTGAAGCTTTCTTT. Translating it yields CASSVERNTEAFF.